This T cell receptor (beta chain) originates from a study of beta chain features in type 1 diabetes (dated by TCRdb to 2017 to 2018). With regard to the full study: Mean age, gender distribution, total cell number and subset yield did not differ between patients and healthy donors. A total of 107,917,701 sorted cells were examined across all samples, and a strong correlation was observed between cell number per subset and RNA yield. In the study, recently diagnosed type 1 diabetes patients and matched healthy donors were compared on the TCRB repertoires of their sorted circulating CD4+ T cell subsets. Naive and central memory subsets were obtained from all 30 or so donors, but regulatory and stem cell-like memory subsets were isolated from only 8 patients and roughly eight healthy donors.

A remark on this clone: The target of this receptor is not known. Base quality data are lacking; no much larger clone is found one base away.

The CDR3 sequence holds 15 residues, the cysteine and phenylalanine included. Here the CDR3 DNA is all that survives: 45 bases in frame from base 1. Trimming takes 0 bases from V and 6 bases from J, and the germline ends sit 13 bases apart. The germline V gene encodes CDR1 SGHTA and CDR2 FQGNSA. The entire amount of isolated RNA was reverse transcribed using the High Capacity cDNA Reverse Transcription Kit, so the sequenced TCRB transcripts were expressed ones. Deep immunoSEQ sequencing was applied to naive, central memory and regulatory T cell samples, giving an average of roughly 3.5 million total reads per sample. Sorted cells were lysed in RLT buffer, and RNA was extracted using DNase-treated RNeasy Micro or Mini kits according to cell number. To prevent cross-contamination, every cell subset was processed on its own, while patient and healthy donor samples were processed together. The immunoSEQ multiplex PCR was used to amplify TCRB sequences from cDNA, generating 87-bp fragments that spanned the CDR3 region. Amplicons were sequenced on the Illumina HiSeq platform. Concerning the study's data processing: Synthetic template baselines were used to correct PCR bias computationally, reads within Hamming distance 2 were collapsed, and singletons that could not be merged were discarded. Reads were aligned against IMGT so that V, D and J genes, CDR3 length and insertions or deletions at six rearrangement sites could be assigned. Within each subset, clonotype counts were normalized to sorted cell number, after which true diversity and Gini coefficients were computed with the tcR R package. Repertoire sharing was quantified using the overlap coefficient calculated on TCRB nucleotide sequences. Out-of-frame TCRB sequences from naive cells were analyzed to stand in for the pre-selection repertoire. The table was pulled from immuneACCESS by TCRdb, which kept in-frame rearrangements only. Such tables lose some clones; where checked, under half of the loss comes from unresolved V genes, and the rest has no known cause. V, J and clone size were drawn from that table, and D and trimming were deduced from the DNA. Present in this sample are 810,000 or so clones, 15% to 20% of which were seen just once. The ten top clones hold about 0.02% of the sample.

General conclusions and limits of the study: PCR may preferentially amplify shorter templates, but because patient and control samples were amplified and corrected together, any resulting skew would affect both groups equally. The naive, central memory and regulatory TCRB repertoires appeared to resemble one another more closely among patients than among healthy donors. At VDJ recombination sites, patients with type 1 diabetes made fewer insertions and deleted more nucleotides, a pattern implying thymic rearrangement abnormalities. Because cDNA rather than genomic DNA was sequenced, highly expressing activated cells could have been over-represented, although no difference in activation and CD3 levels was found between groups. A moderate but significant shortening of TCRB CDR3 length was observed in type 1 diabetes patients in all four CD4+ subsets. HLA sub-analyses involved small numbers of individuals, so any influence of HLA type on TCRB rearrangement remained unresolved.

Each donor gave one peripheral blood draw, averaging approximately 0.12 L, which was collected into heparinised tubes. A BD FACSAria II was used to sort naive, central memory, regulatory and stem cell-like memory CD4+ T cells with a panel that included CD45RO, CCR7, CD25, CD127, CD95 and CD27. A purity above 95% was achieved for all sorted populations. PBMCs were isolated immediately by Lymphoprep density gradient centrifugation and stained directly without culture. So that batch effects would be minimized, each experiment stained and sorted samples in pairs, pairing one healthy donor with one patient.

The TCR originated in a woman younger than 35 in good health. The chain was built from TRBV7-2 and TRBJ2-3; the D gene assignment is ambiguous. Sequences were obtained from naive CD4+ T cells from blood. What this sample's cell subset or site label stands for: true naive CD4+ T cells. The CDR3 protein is CASSLARYWVDTQYF. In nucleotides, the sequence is TGTGCCAGCAGCTTAGCGAGGTATTGGGTGGATACGCAGTATTTT.